Shown below are 31 T cell receptor beta chains from a single sample sequenced in a study of blood T cell repertoires in COVID-19. TCRdb's table, derived via immunoSEQ multiplex PCR, lists solely in-frame clones and lacks some. The top ten hold about 23% of the sample, which has 80,000 to 95,000 clones, around 85% seen once. Input material: peripheral blood. These receptors were collected from a man at least 80 years old with active or convalescent COVID-19.

This chain connects TRBV5-8 to TRBJ2-5; perhaps TRBD1 as D (6 bases). This CDR3 region has 13 residues. Germline V CDR1 and CDR2: SGHTS, YDEGEE. The ends were cut back, 2 bases at V and 4 bases at J, with 9 bases in the middle. The CDR3 nucleotides are TGTGCCAGCAGCTTACAGGGCCGAGAGACCCAGTACTTC. It translates to CASSLQGRETQYF.

This chain joins TRBV4-1 and TRBJ2-3; D is perhaps TRBD1 (5 bases). The CDR3 length is 14 residues. V was clipped by 0 bases and J by 5 bases, with 9 bases between them. Germline V lookup: CDR1 MGHRA, CDR2 YSYEKL. The CDR3 is CASSQDRAVDTQYF. CDR3 sequence (DNA): TGCGCCAGCAGCCAAGACAGGGCGGTAGATACGCAGTATTTT.

The gene calls are TRBV5-5 and TRBJ1-5, with unresolved D. The CDR3 totals 13 residues. V was pared by 0 bases and J by 7 bases, with 8 bases between. The V gene's germline CDR1 is SGHKS and CDR2 YYEKEE (reference sequence). For the CDR3, the DNA is TGTGCCAGCAGCTTGGCTGCGGGCCAGCCCCAGCATTTT. Its protein is CASSLAAGQPQHF. The whole variable domain, filled in from reference TRBV5-5 and TRBJ1-5, reads DAGVTQSPTHLIKTRGQQVTLRCSPISGHKSVSWYQQVLGQGPQFIFQYYEKEERGRGNFPDRFSARQFPNYSSELNVNALLLGDSALYLCASSLAAGQPQHFGDGTRLSIL.

By proportion, this clone is medium-sized. V is TRBV6-4 and J is TRBJ2-2, with D hard to call. The V end lost 0 bases, the J end lost 2 bases, and 7 bases lay between the germline ends. CDR1 is MRHNA and CDR2 is SNTAGT in the germline V gene. This CDR3 has 15 residues. CDR3 nucleotides: TGTGCCAGCAGTGACTCAGCCGAAAACACCGGGGAGCTGTTTTTT. Translating gives CASSDSAENTGELFF.

CDR3 in DNA: TGTGCCAGCAGTACGGGACAGGCTAACAATCAGCCCCAGCATTTT. It translates to CASSTGQANNQPQHF. V is TRBV6-5 and J is TRBJ1-5; TRBD1 matches at 8 bases. Trimming took 5 bases from V and 3 from J; bases not matched to a gene: 6. The CDR3 runs 15 residues. Germline V gene lookup returns CDR1 MNHEY and CDR2 SVGAGI.

This chain links TRBV5-4 with TRBJ1-1; no reliable D call. The CDR3 runs 15 residues. V gave up 0 bases and J gave up 7 bases, with 16 bases separating them. The germline CDR1 and CDR2 sequences are SGHNT and YYREEE (reference sequence). DNA of the CDR3: TGTGCCAGCAGCTTGGCAGGTCCCGGTGGAGGTGAAGCTTTCTTT. Translation gives CASSLAGPGGGEAFF.

The chain links TRBV19 to TRBJ2-7; D unclear. CDR3 length: 12 residues. V was shortened by 3 bases and J by 3 bases, with 6 bases between the two germline ends. In germline, CDR1 is LNHDA, CDR2 SQIVND (reference sequence). The CDR3 reads CASSMGNYEQYF. CDR3 DNA: TGTGCCAGTAGTATGGGCAACTACGAGCAGTACTTC.

This chain connects TRBV5-1 to TRBJ1-3; 8 positions match TRBD1. J gave up 7 bases and V 3 bases, and 18 bases lay outside the gene matches. Germline CDR1 reads SGHRS; CDR2 reads YFSETQ. The CDR3 contains 18 residues. DNA for the CDR3: TGCGCCAGCAGCTCCATCCCTACAGGGGGTATAATTCGGAACACCATATATTTT. Translated, it gives CASSSIPTGGIIRNTIYF.

This clone appeared a single time. The V and J genes are TRBV28 and TRBJ2-7, with a tentative D call TRBD2 (5 bases). The CDR3 consists of 13 residues. CDR1 and CDR2 (germline): MDHEN, SYDVKM. The CDR3 region has the DNA TGTGCTGGGTCCCCGGACTGGAGGAACGAGCAGTACTTC. Its protein product is CAGSPDWRNEQYF. The full variable domain, completed using reference TRBV28 and TRBJ2-7, is DVKVTQSSRYLVKRTGEKVFLECVQDMDHENMFWYRQDPGLGLRLIYFSYDVKMKEKGDIPEGYSVSREKKERFSLILESASTNQTSMYLCAGSPDWRNEQYFGPGTRLTVT.

This clone was counted a single time. The gene calls are TRBV4-3 and TRBJ1-2; 7 bases align to TRBD1. The length of the CDR3 is 15 residues. The junction had 10 bases not matched to a gene; V was cut back by 4 bases and J by 5 bases. The germline gives CDR1 LGHNA, CDR2 YSLEER. CDR3 in amino acids: CASSPRRTGDYGYTF. As DNA, the CDR3 is TGCGCCAGCAGCCCACGACGGACAGGAGATTATGGCTACACCTTC.

This clone was seen just once. This chain joins TRBV19 and TRBJ2-6; perhaps TRBD1 as D (6 bases). V was clipped by 4 bases and J by 4 bases, with 11 bases between them. CDR1 and CDR2 (germline): LNHDA, SQIVND (reference sequence). The CDR3 is made up of 15 amino acids. The CDR3 DNA is TGTGCCAGTAGTACCAGGGGTCCCGGGGCCAACGTCCTGACTTTC. Amino acid sequence: CASSTRGPGANVLTF.

This CDR3 is CASGPTGLETQYF. Written as DNA, the CDR3 is TGTGCTAGTGGCCCGACAGGGTTGGAGACCCAGTACTTC. The chain carries TRBV12-5 and TRBJ2-5; 7 positions match TRBD1. The CDR3 extends over 13 amino acids. The V gene end was trimmed by 6 bases and the J gene end by 5 bases; junction bases not matched to a gene: 6. In germline, CDR1 is LGHNT, CDR2 FRNRAP.

The CDR3 DNA is TGCGCCAGCAGCCTCCGGGACACCGGAGAGACCCAGTACTTC. Translating gives CASSLRDTGETQYF. J is TRBJ2-5 and V is TRBV4-1; D perhaps matches TRBD1 (6 bases). The CDR3 covers 14 residues. Per the germline V gene, CDR1 is MGHRA and CDR2 is YSYEKL. The V gene lost 4 bases and the J gene lost 4 bases, with 13 bases spanning the gap.

This clone has just one count. V usage is TRBV5-4 and J usage is TRBJ2-3; weak D call: TRBD2 (5 bases). There are 15 residues in the CDR3. V was cut by 0 bases and J by 0 bases, with 8 bases left in between. The germline gives CDR1 SGHNT, CDR2 YYREEE (reference sequence). This chain's CDR3 is CASSLAGSSTDTQYF. The CDR3 bases are TGTGCCAGCAGCTTGGCGGGATCTAGCACAGATACGCAGTATTTT.

This clone is a singleton in its sample. The J gene is TRBJ1-1, the V gene TRBV6-2 or TRBV6-3; perhaps TRBD1 as D (5 bases). The germline V and J ends were trimmed by 6 bases and 1 base, with 9 bases remaining between them. The germline V gene encodes CDR1 MNHEY and CDR2 SVGEGT. The CDR3 has 13 amino acids. The CDR3 region has the DNA TGTGCCAGCAGCTTAACAGGGAACACTGAAGCTTTCTTT. Translated, it gives CASSLTGNTEAFF.

The chain carries TRBV2 and TRBJ2-3; 8 nucleotides match TRBD1. Germline CDR1 and CDR2: SNHLY and FYNNEI. V shed 6 bases and J 0 bases; nucleotides not matched to a gene: 5. The CDR3 runs 15 residues. The CDR3 region is CASSLGQGSTDTQYF. The CDR3 region has the DNA TGTGCCAGCAGCCTAGGACAGGGCAGCACAGATACGCAGTATTTT.

The rearrangement links TRBV6-5 to TRBJ1-2; D unclear. Trimming cost V 10 bases and J 7 bases, with 22 bases left between them. CDR1 is MNHEY and CDR2 is SVGAGI in the germline V gene. The CDR3 is 14 residues long. The CDR3 loop is CATQEGRSLRGYTF. In nucleotides, the CDR3 is TGTGCCACCCAGGAGGGTCGCTCGTTGCGTGGCTACACCTTC.

On this clone itself: The sample contains more than one DNA sequence encoding this CDR3. J is TRBJ2-1 and V is TRBV6-5; 11 positions match TRBD1. The CDR3 is made up of 16 amino acids. With V trimmed by 3 bases and J by 2 bases, 3 bases remained unmatched. Per the germline V gene, CDR1 is MNHEY and CDR2 is SVGAGI. The CDR3 is CASSYSDRGPYNEQFF. CDR3 bases: TGTGCCAGCAGTTATTCGGACAGGGGGCCCTACAATGAGCAGTTCTTC.

This clone has only one observation. The chain recombines TRBV7-9 with TRBJ1-5, with D uncertain. The CDR3 sequence is 13 residues long. Per the germline V gene, CDR1 is SEHNR and CDR2 is FQNEAQ (reference sequence). With 5 bases removed from V and 7 bases from J, the gap between germline ends came to 12 bases. The CDR3 region has the DNA TGTGCCAGCAGCCCTAGCGGGGAACAGCCCCAGCATTTT. It specifies CASSPSGEQPQHF. The variable domain in full, with the rest retrieved from reference TRBV7-9 and TRBJ1-5, is DTGVSQNPRHKITKRGQNVTFRCDPISEHNRLYWYRQTLGQGPEFLTYFQNEAQLEKSRLLSDRFSAERPKGSFSTLEIQRTEQGDSAMYLCASSPSGEQPQHFGDGTRLSIL.

In this sample, this clone turned up once. The chain joins TRBV18 to TRBJ2-1; TRBD1 agrees at 10 bases. Germline V gene sequence: CDR1 KGHSH, CDR2 LQKENI. The CDR3 spans 14 residues. V gave up 3 bases and J gave up 7 bases; unmatched junction bases: 3. The CDR3 coding sequence is TGTGCCAGCTCACCGGGACAGGGGAGGAATGAGCAGTTCTTC. As protein: CASSPGQGRNEQFF. Variable domain in full (rest from reference TRBV18 and TRBJ2-1): NAGVMQNPRHLVRRRGQEARLRCSPMKGHSHVYWYRQLPEEGLKFMVYLQKENIIDESGMPKERFSAEFPKEGPSILRIQQVVRGDSAAYFCASSPGQGRNEQFFGPGTRLTVL.

The chain has TRBV12-3 or TRBV12-4 and TRBJ2-7; tentatively, D is TRBD2 (7 bases). CDR3 length equals 13 residues. V was trimmed by 3 bases and J by 6 bases, leaving 12 bases between them. This CDR3 reads CASSLGGAGEQYF. The CDR3 DNA reads TGTGCCAGCAGTTTGGGGGGGGCGGGCGAGCAGTACTTC.

Note on this clone: One end of the junction varies from germline; a read error may be responsible. V and J are TRBV7-7 and TRBJ2-5; a weak D match, TRBD1 (6 bases). Germline CDR1 and CDR2: SSHAT and FNYEAQ (reference sequence). CDR3 length: 15 residues. The CDR3 nucleotides read TGTGCTAGCAGCCGATCCGACAGGTCCCAAGAGACCCAGTACTTC. It is translated as CASSRSDRSQETQYF.

This chain joins TRBV5-1 and TRBJ2-3, with 8 positions matching TRBD2. This CDR3 contains 16 residues. Germline CDR1 reads SGHRS; CDR2 reads YFSETQ. V was clipped by 0 bases and J by 1 base; unmatched bases: 4. The CDR3 coding sequence is TGCGCCAGCAGCTTGGGGGTAGCGGGGCGCACAGATACGCAGTATTTT. This codes for CASSLGVAGRTDTQYF.

J is TRBJ1-6 and V is TRBV10-3, with TRBD1 identical over 7 bases. CDR3 size: 14 residues. Germline V gene sequence: CDR1 ENHRY, CDR2 SYGVKD. J was trimmed by 8 bases and V by 4 bases; bases with no gene match: 5. The CDR3 is CAISAGDSDSPLHF. The CDR3, as DNA: TGTGCCATCAGTGCCGGGGACAGTGATTCACCCCTCCACTTT.

The chain carries TRBV19 and TRBJ2-7, with a possible D match to TRBD1 (6 bases). This CDR3 has 15 residues. V was trimmed by 5 bases and J by 3 bases, leaving 17 bases between them. The V gene's germline CDR1 is LNHDA and CDR2 SQIVND (reference sequence). CDR3 sequence (DNA): TGTGCCAGTAGTCCACAGGGAATGGATAGCTACGAGCAGTACTTC. Residues: CASSPQGMDSYEQYF.

V and J are TRBV24-1 and TRBJ1-5, with no clear D. Germline V gene lookup returns CDR1 KGHDR and CDR2 SFDVKD. This CDR3 has 14 amino acids. Between the trimmed V and J ends, which lost 5 bases and 6 bases, there was a span of 13 bases. CDR3 DNA: TGTGCCACCAGTGGACGAGGTCGTAGTCAGCCCCAGCATTTT. It yields the protein CATSGRGRSQPQHF.

The chain is built from TRBV5-6 and TRBJ2-7; the D gene is possibly TRBD1 (6 bases). Trimming pared 3 bases from V and 4 bases from J, leaving 11 bases between. CDR1 and CDR2 (germline): SGHDT, YYEEEE. CDR3 size: 13 residues. CDR3 bases: TGTGCCAGCAGCTCGGGACACGGTTACGAGCAGTACTTC. Its protein product is CASSSGHGYEQYF.

The chain couples TRBV4-1 to TRBJ1-4; TRBD1 matches 7 bases. Germline lookup yields CDR1 MGHRA and CDR2 YSYEKL. The length of the CDR3 is 16 residues. The V gene end was trimmed by 4 bases and the J gene end by 4 bases; junction bases not matched to a gene: 9. The CDR3 coding sequence is TGCGCCAGCAGCCGGACGATCGGGACAGATAATGAAAAACTGTTTTTT. It is translated as CASSRTIGTDNEKLFF.

V usage is TRBV19 and J usage is TRBJ2-7, with D tentatively TRBD1 (6 bases). Germline V gene lookup returns CDR1 LNHDA and CDR2 SQIVND (reference sequence). The germline V and J ends were trimmed by 5 bases and 0 bases, with 11 bases remaining between them. The CDR3 consists of 14 residues. The chain's CDR3 is CASSGQRSSYEQYF. The DNA for the CDR3 is TGTGCCAGTAGTGGACAGCGGAGCTCCTACGAGCAGTACTTC.

The chain is built from TRBV6-5 and TRBJ2-3, with TRBD1 identical over 9 bases. CDR1 MNHEY and CDR2 SVGAGI come from the germline V gene. J lost 6 bases, V lost 0 bases, and 4 bases had no gene match. This CDR3 spans 15 amino acids. CDR3 nucleotides: TGTGCCAGCAGTTACTCCGCCGACAGGGGGGATACGCAGTATTTT. Amino acid sequence: CASSYSADRGDTQYF.

The chain has TRBV5-1 and TRBJ2-1; TRBD1 matches at 8 bases. Germline CDR1 and CDR2: SGHRS and YFSETQ. Trimming at V came to 5 bases and at J to 2 bases, leaving 9 bases not matched to a gene. The CDR3 sequence is 16 residues long. For the CDR3, the DNA is TGCGCCAGCAGTTGGGGATTGACAGGGGCCTACAATGAGCAGTTCTTC. It codes for CASSWGLTGAYNEQFF. Supplemented by reference TRBV5-1 and TRBJ2-1, the full variable domain reads KAGVTQTPRYLIKTRGQQVTLSCSPISGHRSVSWYQQTPGQGLQFLFEYFSETQRNKGNFPGRFSGRQFSNSRSEMNVSTLELGDSALYLCASSWGLTGAYNEQFFGPGTRLTVL.